This T cell receptor (beta chain) was identified in a study of OX40 agonist ivuxolimab in advanced cancers. Turning to the study itself: In this cohort, patients received ivuxolimab, an agonistic anti-OX40 (CD134) antibody. General study points: Averaging showed that CD8+ T cells had more expanded clones than CD4+ did. Clonal expansion by week 6 occurred in CD4+ and CD8+ blood T cells (at 0.1 to 3.0 mg/kg).

After removal of 4 bases from V and 9 bases from J, the junction contained 6 bases not matched to a gene. The CDR3 runs 13 residues. Germline CDR1 reads SGHRS; CDR2 reads YFSETQ. TCRdb keeps only in-frame clones here, not all; method: immunoSEQ multiplex PCR. The repertoire has some 45,000 clones, nearly 80% of them found once; the top ten carry roughly 7.9%. Regarding this clone: The antigen is undetermined.

This specimen consisted of CD4+ or CD8+ T cells sorted from blood, obtained in a trial of the OX40 agonist ivuxolimab. V is TRBV5-1 and J is TRBJ1-5; the match to TRBD1 covers 8 bases. This sequence originates from an adult with an advanced solid tumor such as melanoma, head and neck, liver or kidney cancer. CDR3 residues: CASSVDREGPQHF. CDR3 nucleotides: TGCGCCAGCAGCGTGGACAGGGAAGGGCCCCAGCATTTT.